This T cell receptor beta chain was observed in a study of T cells after posttransplantation cyclophosphamide. Findings and limits, study-wide: Donor-recipient repertoire similarity was low at 1-2 months, rising over year one. Recipient CMV seropositivity and CMV reactivation strongly tracked TRB clonality.

Looked up from germline, CDR1 is LNHNV and CDR2 is YYDKDF (reference sequence). This CDR3 is built from 15 residues. With 0 bases clipped from V and 4 bases from J, the junction kept 5 bases outside the gene matches. Using immunoSEQ multiplex PCR, the repertoire was profiled, and TCRdb retains in-frame clones only, with some absent. The sample includes some 64,000 clones, just over 90% of them seen just once. With respect to this clone: Its antigen remains unknown.

Sample: PBMCs. The clonotype comes from a woman aged 30 to 39 in good health and a related stem cell transplant donor. The rearrangement links TRBV15 to TRBJ1-2; 7 bases match TRBD1. The CDR3 here is CATSRDLQGIYGYTF. In nucleotides, the CDR3 is TGTGCCACCAGCAGAGATTTACAGGGGATCTATGGCTACACCTTC.